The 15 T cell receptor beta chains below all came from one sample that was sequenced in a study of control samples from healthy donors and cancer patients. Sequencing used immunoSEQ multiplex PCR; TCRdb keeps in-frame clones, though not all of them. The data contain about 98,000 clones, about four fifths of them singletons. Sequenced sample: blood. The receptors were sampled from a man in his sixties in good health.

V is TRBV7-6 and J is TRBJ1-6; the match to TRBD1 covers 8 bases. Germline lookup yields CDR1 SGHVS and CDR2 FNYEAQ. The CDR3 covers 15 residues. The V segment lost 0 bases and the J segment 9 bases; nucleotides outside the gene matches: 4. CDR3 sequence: CASSLAQGASSPLHF. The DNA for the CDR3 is TGTGCCAGCAGCTTAGCGCAGGGGGCCAGTTCACCCCTCCACTTT.

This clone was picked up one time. The CDR3 here is CASGLVRDRGLYEQYF. In DNA form, the CDR3 reads TGTGCTAGTGGTTTGGTTAGGGACAGGGGGCTGTACGAGCAGTACTTC. This chain connects TRBV12-5 to TRBJ2-7; 12 bases fit TRBD1. The CDR3 spans 16 residues. Germline values: CDR1 LGHNT, CDR2 FRNRAP. V was pared by 0 bases and J by 4 bases, with 4 bases of the junction left unmatched.

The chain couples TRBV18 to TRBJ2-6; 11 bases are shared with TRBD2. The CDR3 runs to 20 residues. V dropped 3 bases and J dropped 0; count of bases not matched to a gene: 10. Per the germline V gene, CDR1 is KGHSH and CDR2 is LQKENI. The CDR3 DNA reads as TGTGCCAGCTCACCGCTAGCGGGAGGCCCAGGCCGCTCTGGGGCCAACGTCCTGACTTTC. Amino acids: CASSPLAGGPGRSGANVLTF.

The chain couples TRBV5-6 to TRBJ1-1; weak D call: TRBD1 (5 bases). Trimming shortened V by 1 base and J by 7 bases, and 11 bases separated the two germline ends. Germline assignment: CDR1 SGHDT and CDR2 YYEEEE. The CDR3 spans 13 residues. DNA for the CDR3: TGTGCCAGCAGCTTGCCCGGGGCGGTTGAAGCTTTCTTT. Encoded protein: CASSLPGAVEAFF.

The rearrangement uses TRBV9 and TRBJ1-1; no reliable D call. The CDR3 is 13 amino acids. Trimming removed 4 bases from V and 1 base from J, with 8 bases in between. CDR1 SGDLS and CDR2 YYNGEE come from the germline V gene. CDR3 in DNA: TGTGCCAGCAGCCTTCGACCGAACACTGAAGCTTTCTTT. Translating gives CASSLRPNTEAFF.

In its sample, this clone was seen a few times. The CDR3 DNA reads as TGTGCCAGCAGCCCGGACAGGGGCTATGGCTACACCTTC. As protein: CASSPDRGYGYTF. The chain links TRBV5-4 to TRBJ1-2, with TRBD1 matching over 9 bases. After removal of 4 bases from V and 4 bases from J, the junction contained 2 bases not matched to a gene. The V gene's germline CDR1 is SGHNT and CDR2 YYREEE (reference sequence). This CDR3 contains 13 residues.

CDR3 protein: CASSYSTSRTGTGRFADTQYF. CDR3 nucleotides: TGTGCCAGCAGTTACTCGACTTCCCGAACCGGGACAGGGAGGTTCGCAGATACGCAGTATTTT. The chain employs TRBV6-2 or TRBV6-3 and TRBJ2-3, with 9 bases that match TRBD1. The CDR3 length is 21 residues. Looked up from germline, CDR1 is MNHEY and CDR2 is SVGEGT. Trimming removed 0 bases from V and 4 bases from J; junction bases left unmatched: 20.

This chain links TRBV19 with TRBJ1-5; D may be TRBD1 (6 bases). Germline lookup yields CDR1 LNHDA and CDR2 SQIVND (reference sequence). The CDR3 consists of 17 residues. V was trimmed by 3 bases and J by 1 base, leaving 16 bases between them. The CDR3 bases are TGTGCCAGTAGTATGAAACAGGGAGGGGGGAGCAATCAGCCCCAGCATTTT. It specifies CASSMKQGGGSNQPQHF.

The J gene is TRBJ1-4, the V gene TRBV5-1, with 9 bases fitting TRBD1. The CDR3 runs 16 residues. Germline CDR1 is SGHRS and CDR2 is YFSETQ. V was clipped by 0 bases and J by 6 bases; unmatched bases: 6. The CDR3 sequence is CASSLGGRTGDEKLFF. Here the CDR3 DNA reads TGCGCCAGCAGCTTGGGAGGGAGGACAGGGGATGAAAAACTGTTTTTT.

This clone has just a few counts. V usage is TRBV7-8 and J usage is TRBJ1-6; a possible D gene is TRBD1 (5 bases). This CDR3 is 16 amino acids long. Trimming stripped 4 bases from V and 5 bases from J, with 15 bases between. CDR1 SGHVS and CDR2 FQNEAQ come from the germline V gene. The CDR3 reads CASSYGTPPNNSPLHF. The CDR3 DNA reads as TGTGCCAGCAGCTACGGGACTCCTCCTAATAATTCACCCCTCCACTTT.

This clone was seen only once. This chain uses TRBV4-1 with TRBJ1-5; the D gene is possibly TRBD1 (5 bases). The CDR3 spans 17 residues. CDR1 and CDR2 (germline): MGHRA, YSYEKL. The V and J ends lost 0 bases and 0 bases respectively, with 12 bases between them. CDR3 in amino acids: CASSQEILRGSNQPQHF. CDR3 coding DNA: TGCGCCAGCAGCCAAGAAATTTTAAGGGGTAGCAATCAGCCCCAGCATTTT.

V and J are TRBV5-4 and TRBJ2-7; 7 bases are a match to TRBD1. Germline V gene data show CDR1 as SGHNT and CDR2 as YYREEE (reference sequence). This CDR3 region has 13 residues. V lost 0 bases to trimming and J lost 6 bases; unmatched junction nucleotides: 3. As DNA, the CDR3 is TGTGCCAGCAGCTTGGACAGGGGCAGCGAGCAGTACTTC. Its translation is CASSLDRGSEQYF.

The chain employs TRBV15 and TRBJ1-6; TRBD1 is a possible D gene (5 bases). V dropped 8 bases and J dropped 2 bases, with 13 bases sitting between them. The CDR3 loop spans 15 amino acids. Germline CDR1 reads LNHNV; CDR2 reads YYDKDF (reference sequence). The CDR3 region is CATGGWGTYNSPLHF. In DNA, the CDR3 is TGTGCCACCGGGGGATGGGGAACCTATAATTCACCCCTCCACTTT.

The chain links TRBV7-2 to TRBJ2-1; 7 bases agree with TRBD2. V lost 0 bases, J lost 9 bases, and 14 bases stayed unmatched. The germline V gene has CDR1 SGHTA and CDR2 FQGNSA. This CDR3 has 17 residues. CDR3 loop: CASSLASQAGATGEQFF. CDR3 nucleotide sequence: TGTGCCAGCAGCTTAGCGAGCCAGGCGGGAGCAACCGGTGAGCAGTTCTTC.

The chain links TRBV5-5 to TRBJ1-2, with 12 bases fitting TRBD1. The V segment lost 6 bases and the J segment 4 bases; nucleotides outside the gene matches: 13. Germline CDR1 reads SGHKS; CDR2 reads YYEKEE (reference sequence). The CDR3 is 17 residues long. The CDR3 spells CASTALVRDRGLYGYTF. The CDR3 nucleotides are TGTGCCAGCACCGCTTTGGTCCGGGACAGGGGGCTCTATGGCTACACCTTC.